Reported below is one TCR beta chain. Its antigen is unknown. This record comes from a study of blood T cell dynamics during melanoma immunotherapy. The CDR3 covers 14 residues. The germline V gene encodes CDR1 MGHRA and CDR2 YSYEKL. V lost 4 bases and J lost 0, with 9 bases in between. The time point was: pre-treatment baseline. Blood was drawn before treatment and at week 3 after checkpoint blockade. Response was assessed by RECIST 1.1 at 12 weeks, except a couple of rapid progressors. General study points: Disease-control patients' PBMC repertoires became either more clonal or more diverse at W3.

Every bulk PBMC sample received the same 350 ng of DNA. The protocol was immunoSEQ multiplex PCR, while the TCRdb copy is restricted to in-frame clones and leaves out a portion. The sample lists 10,000 or so clones; 88% were seen once. Sequencing used blood, obtained from a patient treated with checkpoint blockade. The chain uses TRBV4-1 and TRBJ1-1; TRBD1 is a possible D gene (6 bases). The receptor comes from a human donor with melanoma. CDR3 sequence (DNA): TGCGCCAGCAGCCGGGGGGGCTTGAACACTGAAGCTTTCTTT. This gives the protein CASSRGGLNTEAFF.